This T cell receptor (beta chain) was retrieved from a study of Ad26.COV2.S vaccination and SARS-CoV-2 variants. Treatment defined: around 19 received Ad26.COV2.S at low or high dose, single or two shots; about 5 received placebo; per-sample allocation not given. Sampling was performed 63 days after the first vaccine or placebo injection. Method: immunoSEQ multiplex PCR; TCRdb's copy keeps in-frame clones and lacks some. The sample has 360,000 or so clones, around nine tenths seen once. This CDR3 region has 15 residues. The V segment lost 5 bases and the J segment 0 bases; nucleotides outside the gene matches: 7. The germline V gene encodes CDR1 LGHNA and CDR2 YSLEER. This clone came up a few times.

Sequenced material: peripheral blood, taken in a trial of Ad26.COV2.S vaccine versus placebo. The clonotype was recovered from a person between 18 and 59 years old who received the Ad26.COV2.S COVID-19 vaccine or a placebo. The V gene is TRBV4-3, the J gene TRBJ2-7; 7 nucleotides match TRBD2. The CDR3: CASSWFTSDSYEQYF. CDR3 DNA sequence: TGCGCCAGCAGCTGGTTTACTAGCGACTCCTACGAGCAGTACTTC.